These T cell receptor beta chains were read from a single sample in a study of blood T cell repertoires in COVID-19. Sequenced by immunoSEQ multiplex PCR; TCRdb stores in-frame clones only, minus some. The sample comprises about 240,000 clones, roughly 80% of which are singletons, and approximately 10% rests with the top ten. The specimen sequenced was peripheral blood. These receptors all come from a woman older than 75 with acute or convalescent COVID-19. Each CDR3 is given with its conserved first and last residue. A D gene is named only where the DNA matches it firmly. Some rows mark clone size as missing; the rest say once, few, many or name a class of expanded clone.

>TRBJ1-5|.|.|TRBV29-1
CSVVRSWVRSQPQHF
TGCAGCGTTGTGAGGAGTTGGGTTAGGTCTCAGCCCCAGCATTTT
>TRBJ2-7|TRBD1|.|TRBV9
CASSPRQGPYEQYF
TGTGCCAGCAGCCCCCGACAGGGGCCCTACGAGCAGTACTTC
>TRBJ1-4|TRBD1|.|TRBV28
CATSPPGTGVEKLFF
TGTGCCACCTCGCCTCCCGGGACAGGGGTTGAAAAACTGTTTTTT
>TRBJ2-2|TRBD1|.|TRBV19
CASTGQRNTGELFF
TGTGCCAGTACGGGACAGCGAAACACCGGGGAGCTGTTTTTT
>TRBJ2-7|TRBD1|few|TRBV5-1
CASSLEGQGWFYEQYF
TGCGCCAGCAGCTTGGAGGGACAGGGCTGGTTCTACGAGCAGTACTTC
>TRBJ2-3|TRBD2|.|TRBV19
CASRKRGGSTDTQYF
TGTGCCAGTCGGAAGCGGGGGGGTAGCACAGATACGCAGTATTTT
>TRBJ1-6|TRBD1|.|TRBV5-6
CASSFDRASYSPLHF
TGTGCCAGCAGCTTCGACAGGGCTTCTTATTCACCCCTCCACTTT
>TRBJ2-7|.|.|TRBV28
CASSAGGDRDYEQYF
TGTGCCAGCAGCGCCGGGGGGGACAGGGACTACGAGCAGTACTTC
>TRBJ2-3|.|.|TRBV7-9
CASSLAASPSTDTQYF
TGTGCCAGCAGCTTAGCTGCTAGCCCTTCCACAGATACGCAGTATTTT
>TRBJ2-1|TRBD2|.|TRBV5-1
CASSLEAGGYNEQFF
TGCGCCAGCAGCTTGGAAGCGGGGGGCTACAATGAGCAGTTCTTC
>TRBJ1-2|.|.|TRBV11-2
CASSLGDGGYGYTF
TGTGCCAGCAGCTTAGGGGACGGGGGCTATGGCTACACCTTC
>TRBJ1-1|.|.|TRBV7-9
CASSLALGLNTEAFF
TGTGCCAGCAGCTTAGCTCTAGGCCTGAACACTGAAGCTTTCTTT